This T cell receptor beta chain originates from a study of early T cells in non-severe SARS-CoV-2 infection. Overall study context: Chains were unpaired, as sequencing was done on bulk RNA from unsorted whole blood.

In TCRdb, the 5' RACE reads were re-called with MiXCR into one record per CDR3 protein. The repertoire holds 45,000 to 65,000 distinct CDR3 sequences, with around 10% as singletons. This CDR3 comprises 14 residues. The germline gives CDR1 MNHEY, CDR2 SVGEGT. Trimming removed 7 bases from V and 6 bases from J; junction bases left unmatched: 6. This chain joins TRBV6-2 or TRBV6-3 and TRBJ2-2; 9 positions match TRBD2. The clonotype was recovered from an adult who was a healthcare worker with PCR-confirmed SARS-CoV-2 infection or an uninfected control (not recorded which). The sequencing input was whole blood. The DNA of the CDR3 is TGTGCCAGCACCGGGACTAGCAGTTCCGGGGAGCTGTTTTTT. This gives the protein CASTGTSSSGELFF.